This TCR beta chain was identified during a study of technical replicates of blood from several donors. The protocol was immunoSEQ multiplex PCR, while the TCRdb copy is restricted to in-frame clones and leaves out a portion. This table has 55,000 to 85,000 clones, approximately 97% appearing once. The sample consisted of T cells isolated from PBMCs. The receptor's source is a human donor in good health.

The CDR3 is CSVEWQGYGYTF. The CDR3 nucleotides read TGCAGCGTTGAATGGCAGGGGTACGGCTACACCTTC. This chain uses TRBV29-1 with TRBJ1-2; tentative D call: TRBD1 (6 bases). The CDR3 extends over 12 amino acids. The germline V gene has CDR1 SQVTM and CDR2 ANQGSEA. V was cut by 2 bases and J by 8 bases, with 12 bases left in between.